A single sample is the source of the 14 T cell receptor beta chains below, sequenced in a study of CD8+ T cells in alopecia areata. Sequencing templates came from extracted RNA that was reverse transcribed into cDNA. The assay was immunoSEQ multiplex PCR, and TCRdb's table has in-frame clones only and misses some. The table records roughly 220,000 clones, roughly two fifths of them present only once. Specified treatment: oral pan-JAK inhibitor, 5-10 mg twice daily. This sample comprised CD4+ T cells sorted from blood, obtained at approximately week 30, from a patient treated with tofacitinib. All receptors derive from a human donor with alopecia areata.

The CDR3 DNA sequence: TGTGCCAGCAGCTTAGGAGCTACTAGCGGGAGTTCAGATACGCAGTATTTT. Amino acid sequence: CASSLGATSGSSDTQYF. This sequence joins TRBV7-9 and TRBJ2-3; 11 bases map to TRBD2. Unmatched junction bases numbered 7, after V lost 1 base and J lost 4 bases. CDR1 SEHNR and CDR2 FQNEAQ come from the germline V gene (reference sequence). The CDR3 extends over 17 amino acids.

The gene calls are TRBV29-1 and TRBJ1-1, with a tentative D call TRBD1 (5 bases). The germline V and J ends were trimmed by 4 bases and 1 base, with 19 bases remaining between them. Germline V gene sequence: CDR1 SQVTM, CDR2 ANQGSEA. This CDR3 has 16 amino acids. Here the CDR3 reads CSVAMNWGHTNTEAFF. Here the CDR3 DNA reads TGCAGCGTTGCTATGAACTGGGGCCATACGAACACTGAAGCTTTCTTT. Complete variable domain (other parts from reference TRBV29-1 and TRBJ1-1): SAVISQKPSRDICQRGTSLTIQCQVDSQVTMMFWYRQQPGQSLTLIATANQGSEATYESGFVIDKFPISRPNLTFSTLTVSNMSPEDSSIYLCSVAMNWGHTNTEAFFGQGTRLTVV.

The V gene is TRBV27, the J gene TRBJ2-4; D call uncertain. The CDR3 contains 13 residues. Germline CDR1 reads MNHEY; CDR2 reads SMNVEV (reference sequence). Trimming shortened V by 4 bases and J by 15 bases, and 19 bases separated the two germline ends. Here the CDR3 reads CASSSIPASSPYF. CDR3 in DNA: TGTGCCAGCAGTTCGATCCCGGCCAGCTCGCCGTACTTC.

The CDR3 nucleotides are TGTGCCAGCAGCCGACAGTCCTCTGGGGCCAACGTCCTGACTTTC. It translates to CASSRQSSGANVLTF. The V gene is TRBV2, the J gene TRBJ2-6, with TRBD1 as a possible D gene (5 bases). Trimming pared 6 bases from V and 0 bases from J, leaving 9 bases between. Germline CDR1 SNHLY, CDR2 FYNNEI. This CDR3 is built from 15 residues. The variable domain in full, completed from reference TRBV2 and TRBJ2-6, reads EPEVTQTPSHQVTQMGQEVILRCVPISNHLYFYWYRQILGQKVEFLVSFYNNEISEKSEIFDDQFSVERPDGSNFTLKIRSTKLEDSAMYFCASSRQSSGANVLTFGAGSRLTVL.

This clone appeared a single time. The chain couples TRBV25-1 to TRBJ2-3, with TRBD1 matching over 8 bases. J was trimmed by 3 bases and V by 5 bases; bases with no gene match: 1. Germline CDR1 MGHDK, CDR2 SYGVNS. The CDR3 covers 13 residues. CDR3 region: CASSRTGTDTQYF. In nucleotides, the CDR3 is TGTGCCAGCAGTAGGACAGGGACAGATACGCAGTATTTT. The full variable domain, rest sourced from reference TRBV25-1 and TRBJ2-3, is EADIYQTPRYLVIGTGKKITLECSQTMGHDKMYWYQQDPGMELHLIHYSYGVNSTEKGDLSSESTVSRIRTEHFPLTLESARPSHTSQYLCASSRTGTDTQYFGPGTRLTVL.

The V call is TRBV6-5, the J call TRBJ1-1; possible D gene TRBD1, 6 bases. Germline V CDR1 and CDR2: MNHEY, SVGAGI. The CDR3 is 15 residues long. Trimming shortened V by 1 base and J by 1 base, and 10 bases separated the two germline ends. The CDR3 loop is CASSYFGTPNTEAFF. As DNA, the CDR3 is TGTGCCAGCAGTTACTTCGGGACACCGAACACTGAAGCTTTCTTT.

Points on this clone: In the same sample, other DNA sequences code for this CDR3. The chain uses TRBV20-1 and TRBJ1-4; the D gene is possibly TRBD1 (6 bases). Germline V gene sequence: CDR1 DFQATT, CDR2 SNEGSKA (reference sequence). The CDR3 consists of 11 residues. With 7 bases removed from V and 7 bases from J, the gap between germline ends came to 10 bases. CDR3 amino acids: CSVLQGEKLFF. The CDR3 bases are TGCAGTGTCTTACAGGGTGAAAAACTGTTTTTT.

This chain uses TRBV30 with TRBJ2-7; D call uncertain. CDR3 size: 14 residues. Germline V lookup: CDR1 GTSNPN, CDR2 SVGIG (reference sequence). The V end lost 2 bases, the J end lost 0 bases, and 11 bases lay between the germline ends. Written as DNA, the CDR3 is TGTGCCTGGAGTAGGAACACTGGCTCCTACGAGCAGTACTTC. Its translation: CAWSRNTGSYEQYF.

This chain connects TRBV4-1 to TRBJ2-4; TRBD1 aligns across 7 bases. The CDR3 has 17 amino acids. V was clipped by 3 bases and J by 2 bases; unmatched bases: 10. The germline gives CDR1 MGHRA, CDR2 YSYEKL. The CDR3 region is CASSQPAQGISKNIQYF. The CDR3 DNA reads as TGCGCCAGCAGCCAGCCTGCACAGGGGATATCCAAAAACATTCAGTACTTC.

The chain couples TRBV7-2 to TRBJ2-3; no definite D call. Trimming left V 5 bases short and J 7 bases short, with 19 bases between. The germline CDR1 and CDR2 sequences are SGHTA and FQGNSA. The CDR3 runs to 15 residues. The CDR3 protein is CASSPRLASTNTQYF. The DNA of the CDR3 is TGTGCCAGCAGCCCTCGACTCGCATCAACCAATACGCAGTATTTT.

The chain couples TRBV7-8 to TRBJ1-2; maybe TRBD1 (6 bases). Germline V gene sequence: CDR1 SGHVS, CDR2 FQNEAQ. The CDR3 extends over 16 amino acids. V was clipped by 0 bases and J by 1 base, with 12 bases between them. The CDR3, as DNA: TGTGCCAGCAGCTTAGCTCATACAGGGTTTAACTATGGCTACACCTTC. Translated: CASSLAHTGFNYGYTF.

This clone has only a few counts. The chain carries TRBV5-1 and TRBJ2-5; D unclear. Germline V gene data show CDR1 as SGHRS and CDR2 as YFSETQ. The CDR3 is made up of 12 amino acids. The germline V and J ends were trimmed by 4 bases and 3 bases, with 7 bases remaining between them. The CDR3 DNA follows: TGCGCCAGCAGCAACACCGAAGAGACCCAGTACTTC. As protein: CASSNTEETQYF.

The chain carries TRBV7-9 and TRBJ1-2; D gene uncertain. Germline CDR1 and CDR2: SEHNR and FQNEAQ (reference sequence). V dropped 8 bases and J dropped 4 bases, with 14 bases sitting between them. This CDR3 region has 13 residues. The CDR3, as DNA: TGTGCCAGCCATAACCGTGGCACCTATGGCTACACCTTC. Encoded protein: CASHNRGTYGYTF.

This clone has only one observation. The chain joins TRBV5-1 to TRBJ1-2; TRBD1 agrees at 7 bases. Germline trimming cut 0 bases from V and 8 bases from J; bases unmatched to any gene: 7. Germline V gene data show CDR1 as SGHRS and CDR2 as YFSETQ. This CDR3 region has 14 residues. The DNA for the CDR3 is TGCGCCAGCAGCTTGGACAGGGGTTCTGTCGGCTACACCTTC. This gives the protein CASSLDRGSVGYTF.